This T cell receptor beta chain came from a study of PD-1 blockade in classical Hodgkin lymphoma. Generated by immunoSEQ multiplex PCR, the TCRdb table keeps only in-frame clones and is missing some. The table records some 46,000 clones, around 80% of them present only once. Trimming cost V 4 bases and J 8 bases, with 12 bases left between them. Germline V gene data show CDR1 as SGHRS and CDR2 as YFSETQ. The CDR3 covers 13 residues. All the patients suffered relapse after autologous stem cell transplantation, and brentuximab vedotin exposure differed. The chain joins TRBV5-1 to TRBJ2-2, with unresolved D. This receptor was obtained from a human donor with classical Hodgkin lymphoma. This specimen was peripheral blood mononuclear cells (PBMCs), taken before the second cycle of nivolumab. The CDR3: CASSPKAVGELFF. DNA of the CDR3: TGCGCCAGCAGCCCAAAAGCTGTTGGGGAGCTGTTTTTT.